The T cell receptor (beta chain) under discussion was sequenced for a study of T cell responses to AZD1222 COVID-19 vaccine. Study information: Second-dose intervals of approximately 4 or approximately 12 weeks were pooled. Study-level points and caveats: Donors in the cohort were predominantly white British and more often female, and clonal diversity was possibly underestimated.

Assay used: immunoSEQ multiplex PCR; TCRdb lists only in-frame clones, some missing. The sample shows under 150,000 clones, 80% to 90% of them seen only once. The germline V gene encodes CDR1 PRHDT and CDR2 FYEKMQ (reference sequence). V lost 2 bases to trimming and J lost 0 bases, with 14 bases between them. There are 17 residues in the CDR3. On this clone itself: As yet, its antigen is unknown.

The sequencing used peripheral blood, collected on day 0 of AZD1222 vaccination. This sequence joins TRBV13 and TRBJ1-3; D is unclear. The sequence was collected from an adult in good health. The CDR3 DNA sequence: TGTGCCAGCAGCTTACGAGGTGGTAGAGCCTCTGGAAACACCATATATTTT. Protein product: CASSLRGGRASGNTIYF.